Below are 13 T cell receptor beta chains sequenced from a single sample in a study of Ad26.COV2.S vaccination and SARS-CoV-2 variants. The data were produced by immunoSEQ multiplex PCR, yet TCRdb's version contains in-frame clones alone and is incomplete. The sample yields 150,000 to 200,000 clones, around 85% seen once. The material was peripheral blood, obtained after recovery from COVID-19. Every receptor here comes from a human donor who had recovered from COVID-19.

The chain links TRBV2 to TRBJ2-4; TRBD1 matches at 8 bases. This CDR3 is 15 amino acids long. The J segment lost 1 base and the V segment lost 8 bases, leaving 7 bases of the junction unmatched. The germline V gene encodes CDR1 SNHLY and CDR2 FYNNEI. The CDR3 region has the DNA TGTGCCAGCCACTCCCAGGGGGCGGCCAAAAACATTCAGTACTTC. It encodes CASHSQGAAKNIQYF.

CDR3 sequence reads: CASSMDRTNYGYTF. CDR3 in DNA: TGCGCCAGCAGCATGGACAGAACTAACTATGGCTACACCTTC. This chain connects TRBV5-1 to TRBJ1-2, with TRBD1 as a possible D gene (6 bases). CDR3 length: 14 residues. V lost 4 bases to trimming and J lost 0 bases, with 10 bases between them. The germline gives CDR1 SGHRS, CDR2 YFSETQ.

The chain employs TRBV5-4 and TRBJ2-1; 10 nucleotides match TRBD1. V dropped 7 bases and J dropped 8; count of bases not matched to a gene: 12. This CDR3 spans 15 amino acids. Germline V gives CDR1 SGHNT, CDR2 YYREEE (reference sequence). The CDR3 is CASSAGTGVLDEQFF. The CDR3 DNA reads as TGTGCCAGCTCTGCCGGGACAGGGGTTTTGGATGAGCAGTTCTTC.

The chain couples TRBV2 to TRBJ2-7; tentatively, D is TRBD2 (7 bases). The V and J ends lost 4 bases and 4 bases respectively, with 17 bases between them. Germline V gene lookup returns CDR1 SNHLY and CDR2 FYNNEI. The CDR3 spans 15 residues. CDR3 in DNA: TGTGCCAGCAGTGCCAATGGGGGGGCGGGGTACGAGCAGTACTTC. This sequence encodes CASSANGGAGYEQYF.

The chain is built from TRBV2 and TRBJ2-7; 11 nucleotides agree with TRBD2. After removal of 6 bases from V and 2 bases from J, the junction contained 6 bases not matched to a gene. Germline lookup yields CDR1 SNHLY and CDR2 FYNNEI. The CDR3 totals 15 residues. The CDR3 loop is CASSIGLAGTYEQYF. In DNA, the CDR3 is TGTGCCAGCAGCATTGGACTAGCGGGTACCTACGAGCAGTACTTC.

The V gene is TRBV9, the J gene TRBJ1-5; 7 nucleotides match TRBD1. V shed 3 bases and J 8 bases; nucleotides not matched to a gene: 5. CDR3 length: 13 amino acids. Germline CDR1 and CDR2: SGDLS and YYNGEE. As DNA, the CDR3 is TGTGCCAGCAGCGCGACAGGGAGAGAGCCCCAGCATTTT. Residues: CASSATGREPQHF.

This clone was seen many times. The chain couples TRBV11-1 to TRBJ1-2, with D possibly TRBD1 on 5 matching bases. The CDR3 has 13 residues. Deletions cut 1 base from V and 6 bases from J, with 9 bases between. Germline V gene sequence: CDR1 SGHAT, CDR2 FQDESV (reference sequence). The CDR3 DNA reads TGTGCCAGCAGCTTAGACAGGTTTGATGGCTACACCTTC. Its translation is CASSLDRFDGYTF.

V is TRBV4-1 and J is TRBJ2-4; no firm D call. The CDR3 loop spans 11 amino acids. Trimming left V 0 bases short and J 10 bases short, with 4 bases between. The V gene's germline CDR1 is MGHRA and CDR2 YSYEKL. The CDR3 loop reads CASSQDRIQYF. In DNA form, the CDR3 reads TGCGCCAGCAGCCAAGATCGGATTCAGTACTTC.

The chain joins TRBV4-1 to TRBJ1-3, with D hard to call. Germline V gene lookup returns CDR1 MGHRA and CDR2 YSYEKL. V dropped 2 bases and J dropped 0 bases, with 11 bases sitting between them. There are 16 residues in the CDR3. This chain's CDR3 is CASSQLSGPSGNTIYF. CDR3 nucleotides: TGCGCCAGCAGCCAACTTTCGGGCCCCTCTGGAAACACCATATATTTT.

This clone was observed a few times. V is TRBV28 and J is TRBJ2-3; 10 nucleotides match TRBD2. V lost 6 bases and J lost 5; bases outside the gene matches: 11. Germline V gene data show CDR1 as MDHEN and CDR2 as SYDVKM. CDR3 size: 16 residues. As DNA, the CDR3 is TGTGCCAGCAGCTTACCGAGCGGGGGGGAGGGAGATACGCAGTATTTT. As protein: CASSLPSGGEGDTQYF.

Of note for this clone: One junction end disagrees with the germline gene, perhaps due to a read error. This chain links TRBV3-1 (or the pseudogene TRBV3-2) with TRBJ1-2; 8 nucleotides align to TRBD1. The CDR3 extends over 14 amino acids. Germline loops: CDR1 LGHDT, CDR2 YNNKEL (reference sequence). The CDR3 bases are TGTGCCAGCAGCCAAAACAGGGGGGTCTATAGCTACACCTTC. Protein product: CASSQNRGVYSYTF.

The rearrangement uses TRBV2 and TRBJ2-1; possible D gene TRBD1, 6 bases. The V gene lost 6 bases and the J gene lost 5 bases, with 11 bases spanning the gap. The CDR3 is 13 amino acids. Germline V gene lookup returns CDR1 SNHLY and CDR2 FYNNEI. This CDR3 is CASRVDRNNEQFF. The CDR3 DNA reads TGTGCCAGCAGAGTGGACAGAAACAATGAGCAGTTCTTC.

This sequence joins TRBV10-3 and TRBJ1-2; 9 bases align to TRBD1. V gave up 6 bases and J gave up 5 bases; unmatched junction bases: 10. The CDR3 covers 15 residues. From germline, CDR1 is ENHRY and CDR2 SYGVKD. The CDR3 DNA reads as TGTGCCATCAGCGATACAGGGGGCGTTGGGTATGGCTACACCTTC. It codes for CAISDTGGVGYGYTF.